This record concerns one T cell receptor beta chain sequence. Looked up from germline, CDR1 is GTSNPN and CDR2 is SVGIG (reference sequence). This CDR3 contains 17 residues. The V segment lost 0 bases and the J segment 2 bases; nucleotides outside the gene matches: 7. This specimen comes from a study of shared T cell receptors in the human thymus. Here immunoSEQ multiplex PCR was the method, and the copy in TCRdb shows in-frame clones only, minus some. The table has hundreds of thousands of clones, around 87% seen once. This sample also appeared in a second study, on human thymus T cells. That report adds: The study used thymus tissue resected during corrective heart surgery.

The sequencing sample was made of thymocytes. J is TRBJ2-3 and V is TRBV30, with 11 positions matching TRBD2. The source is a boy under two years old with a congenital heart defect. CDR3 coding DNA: TGTGCCTGGAGTGTGGGACTAGCGGAGCAGCTCACAGATACGCAGTATTTT. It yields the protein CAWSVGLAEQLTDTQYF.